Listed here is a single T cell receptor (beta chain). Its antigen is unknown. No base-level quality is on record; no much larger clone is a single base apart. The Qiagen DNeasy kit was used to extract genomic DNA both from unsorted PBMCs and from the negatively selected CD4+ and CD8+ fractions. TCR beta CDR3 regions were subjected to amplification by immunoSEQ multiplex PCR with primers that anneal to V and J segments. A synthetic immune receptor repertoire was used to minimize amplification bias, and remaining bias was computationally removed after sequencing. As for the original processing: Custom Python scripts were used to quantify repertoire diversity as the Shannon entropy index. Unsorted, CD4+ and CD8+ repertoires were examined separately, except in combined analyses, for which CD4+ and CD8+ sequences were merged in silico. A clone was considered expanded if an increase in frequency of at least 2-fold after treatment relative to C1D1 was found, and a pseudocount of 0.5 was applied to clones undetected at baseline. Singleton clones were defined as clones with 0 or 1 copy at C1D1, and non-singleton clones were defined as clones with 2 or more copies. By matching protein sequences in sorted samples from the same patient, clones expanded in unsorted samples were annotated as CD4+, CD8+ or unknown. Wilcoxon tests were applied to paired samples to test diversity changes from C1D1 to C4D1. Not all clones reach the TCRdb copy of this immuneACCESS table, which keeps in-frame sequences only. Checked studies attribute under half of the gap to unresolved V genes and leave the rest unexplained. V and J calls and clone size follow that table, whereas D and trimming were derived from the DNA. A total of about 19,000 clones appear in this sample, 65% to 80% of them only once. The ten largest clones represent 20% to 25% of the sample.

Explained via the paper, the time point label denotes: cycle 4 day 1 (C4D1), after 6 weeks of nivolumab. Every trial patient had relapsed after autologous stem cell transplantation, and cohorts A, B and C differed in prior brentuximab vedotin exposure. A total of about 51 patients with relapsed/refractory classical Hodgkin lymphoma made up the trial cohort, and each patient's best overall response was complete response, partial response or progressive disease. Trial patients were treated with single-agent nivolumab in the multi-cohort phase II CheckMate 205 trial. An independent review committee assessed best overall response by applying the 2007 International Working Group response criteria. PBMCs from the trial were collected at three points: immediately before nivolumab initiation (C1D1), and during therapy at cycle 2 day 1 and cycle 4 day 1. Peripheral blood was collected in 8 mL Vacutainer Cell Preparation Tubes, from which PBMCs were isolated by centrifugation and then cryopreserved.

This sample is part of a study of PD-1 blockade in classical Hodgkin lymphoma (dated by TCRdb to 2018 to 2021). Notes on the research overall: Nivolumab dosing was 3 mg/kg intravenously every 2 weeks, continuing until either disease progression or unacceptable toxicity. To define a peripheral blood immune signature of response to PD-1 blockade in classical Hodgkin lymphoma, the study combined TCR beta sequencing with CyTOF. Here is what the overall study found, with its caveats: By C4D1, a significant rise was seen in CD4+ TCR diversity but not in CD8+ TCR diversity (p=0.0027 vs p=0.16), and the rise was most apparent among complete responders (p=0.02). Among trial patients, those achieving complete response had baseline diversity similar to that of newly diagnosed patients, while diversity was significantly lower in partial responders and progressors. Baseline TCR diversity was reported to be lower in newly diagnosed patients than in healthy donors, and even lower in relapsed/refractory patients. Lower diversity was observed in patients in whom nivolumab was started less than 1 year after ASCT, and these patients were excluded from later analyses so that confounding by immune reconstitution would be avoided. The study covered only a single clinical trial cohort, and the causes of the repertoire differences, possibly disease activity or prior therapy, were still not defined.

The input for sequencing was peripheral blood mononuclear cells (PBMCs), taken before the fourth cycle of nivolumab. The receptor comes from a human donor with classical Hodgkin lymphoma.

The nucleotides are TGTGCCAGTAGTATTGGGAGACTAGCGGTCCAAGAGACCCAGTACTTC. It translates as CASSIGRLAVQETQYF. The sequence is built from TRBV19 and TRBJ2-5, and TRBD2 matches 9 of the central bases. CDR1 and CDR2 are read off the germline V gene (reference sequence) as LNHDA and SQIVND. The CDR3 contains 16 residues, cysteine and phenylalanine counted. The retained sequence is limited to the CDR3, 48 bases, with the frame set at the first base. Trimming takes 3 bases off V and 1 base off J; junction bases not matched to a gene: 6. Beyond the CDR3, the reference TRBV19 and TRBJ2-5 genes provide the residues; the full variable domain reads: DGGITQSPKYLFRKEGQNVTLSCEQNLNHDAMYWYRQDPGQGLRLIYYSQIVNDFQKGDIAEGYSVSREKKESFPLTVTSAQKNPTAFYLCASSIGRLAVQETQYFGPGTRLLVL.